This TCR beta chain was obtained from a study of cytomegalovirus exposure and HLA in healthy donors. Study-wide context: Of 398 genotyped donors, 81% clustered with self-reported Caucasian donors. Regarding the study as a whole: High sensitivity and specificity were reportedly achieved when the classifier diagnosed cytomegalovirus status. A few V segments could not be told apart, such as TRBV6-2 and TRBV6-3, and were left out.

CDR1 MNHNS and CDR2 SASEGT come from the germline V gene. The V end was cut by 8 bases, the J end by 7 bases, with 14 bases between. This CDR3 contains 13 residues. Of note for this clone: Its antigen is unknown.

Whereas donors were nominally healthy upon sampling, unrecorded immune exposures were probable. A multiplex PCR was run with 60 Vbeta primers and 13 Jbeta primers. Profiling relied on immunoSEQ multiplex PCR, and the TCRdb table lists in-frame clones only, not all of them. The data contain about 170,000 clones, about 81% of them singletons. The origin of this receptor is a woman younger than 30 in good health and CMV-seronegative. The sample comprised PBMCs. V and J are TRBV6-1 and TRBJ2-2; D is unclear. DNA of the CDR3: TGTGCCAGCTCTCGAGTGTTCGGCGGGGAGCTGTTTTTT. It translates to CASSRVFGGELFF.